The sequence of this T cell receptor (beta chain) was determined in a study of T cells after yellow fever vaccination (dated by TCRdb to between 2018 and 2020). In terms of the full investigation: The SMART-Seq v4 Ultra Low Input RNA kit was used to prepare libraries from fractions with low cell numbers. To follow T-cell clones before and after primary and booster YFV17D yellow fever vaccination, bulk TCR alpha and beta repertoires were sequenced over time. Blood was drawn at multiple timepoints before and after primary and secondary immunization, with bulk PBMC replicates and cell subsets isolated. Two healthy male donors, one aged 18 to 30 and one aged 30 to 40 years, made up the cohort. Here is what the overall study found, with its caveats: Only two donors were included in the study, so the extent to which the findings can be generalized is limited. Most clones expanded after primary vaccination were re-detected after the booster (around 96% of CD4 and 88% of CD8), suggesting broad memory maintenance. Compared with the primary T-cell response, the secondary T-cell response was weaker but faster, peaking on day 5 rather than day 15. A small share of clonotypes was detected in both CD4 and CD8 compartments, with the overlap likely arising from convergent recombination. Computational filtering was needed because FACS-sorted repertoires could contain abundant contaminating clonotypes from the bulk population.

Sequencing was performed on an Illumina NovaSeq 6000. Synthesis of TCR cDNA relied on 5'RACE template switching, a step that introduced a universal primer site along with unique molecular identifiers. cDNA synthesis was primed from both the TCR alpha and TCR beta constant segments. Library amplification involved two PCR steps, and the second step added sample barcodes and sequencing adapters. Sequencing of libraries was done on Illumina HiSeq 2500 (2x100 bp) or NovaSeq (2x150 bp). Turning to the authors' computational methods: MIGEC was used to demultiplex reads and collapse the reads into UMI consensus sequences, and MiXCR was used for V(D)J alignment. Vaccine-responding clonotypes were defined with edgeR using replicate PBMC samples, requiring FDR below 0.01 and a log2 fold change above 5 up to day 15. Each bulk clonotype was labeled CD4 or CD8 based on which sequenced repertoire, CD4 or CD8, contained the clonotype at higher abundance. In-frame beta chains were kept once TCRdb had trimmed the public reads at Q25 with fastp and called clones with MiXCR. CDR3 protein duplicates are merged, each entry listing the most common genes and DNA. TCRdb, rather than the study authors, made the V and J calls. For this sample the table gives around 340,000 distinct CDR3 sequences, of which approximately 13% were detected only once. Roughly 3.1% of the sample lies in the top ten.

CDR1 and CDR2 (SGHTA, FQGNSA) derive from the germline V gene. Germline trimming amounts to 5 bases on V and 9 bases on J, with 16 as the count of junction bases outside the gene matches. The CDR3, cysteine through phenylalanine, is 16 amino acids long. The entry retains the CDR3 DNA only, 48 bases that are in frame from base 1. The treatment or condition label, read with the paper, signifies: live attenuated yellow fever vaccine strain. A standard Ficoll-Paque protocol was used to isolate PBMCs from peripheral blood. Dynabeads CD4 and CD8 positive selection kits were used to isolate CD4 and CD8 T-cell fractions. TriZol was used to extract RNA from bulk PBMCs, CD4 and CD8 fractions, and dextramer-positive and dextramer-negative fractions. Concerning this clonotype itself: Its antigen has not been determined. There are no base qualities to consult, and no much larger clone falls within one base.

Sequenced material: CD4+ T cells sorted from PBMCs, taken 15 days after the yellow fever booster vaccination. The clonotype was recovered from a man younger than 30 who received the YFV17D yellow fever vaccine. Rearrangement joined TRBV7-2 to TRBJ2-1, with 7 middle bases fitting TRBD1. The CDR3 protein is CASSLGWGTVTTEQFF. The bases read TGTGCCAGCAGCCTCGGGTGGGGGACAGTCACAACTGAGCAGTTCTTC.